Following are 3 T cell receptor beta chains from one sample sequenced in a study of beta chain features in type 1 diabetes. TCRB transcripts that were expressed got sequenced, as all of the isolated RNA had been reverse transcribed. The assay was immunoSEQ multiplex PCR, and TCRdb's table has in-frame clones only and misses some. The table lists over 150,000 clones, about 7.3% of them singletons, with approximately 0.65% in the top ten. The sample comprised central memory CD4+ T cells from blood. The receptor source for this set is a man aged 18-30 years in good health.

This clone was recorded a few times. The CDR3 region is CASKHRDSNQPQHF. Here the CDR3 DNA reads TGTGCCAGCAAACACAGGGATAGCAATCAGCCCCAGCATTTT. This chain links TRBV28 with TRBJ1-5; D is possibly TRBD1 (6 bases). CDR1 and CDR2 from the germline V gene are MDHEN and SYDVKM. V was pared by 7 bases and J by 0 bases, with 10 bases between. The CDR3 contains 14 residues.

This clone occurred a few times. V gene TRBV27 combines with J gene TRBJ2-7, with D possibly TRBD2 on 6 matching bases. V was cut by 4 bases and J by 0 bases, with 7 bases left in between. This CDR3 contains 13 residues. Germline loops: CDR1 MNHEY, CDR2 SMNVEV (reference sequence). The CDR3 region is CASSSGSSYEQYF. The CDR3 nucleotides read TGTGCCAGCAGTTCCGGGAGCTCCTACGAGCAGTACTTC.

This clone has ten or more counts. This chain links TRBV7-2 with TRBJ1-1, with TRBD1 as a possible D gene (5 bases). This CDR3 contains 12 residues. Per germline, CDR1 SGHTA and CDR2 FQGNSA. With 2 bases removed from V and 11 bases from J, the gap between germline ends came to 12 bases. The CDR3 DNA reads TGTGCCAGCAGCTTAAGTTCAGGGATTGCTTTCTTT. Its protein is CASSLSSGIAFF.